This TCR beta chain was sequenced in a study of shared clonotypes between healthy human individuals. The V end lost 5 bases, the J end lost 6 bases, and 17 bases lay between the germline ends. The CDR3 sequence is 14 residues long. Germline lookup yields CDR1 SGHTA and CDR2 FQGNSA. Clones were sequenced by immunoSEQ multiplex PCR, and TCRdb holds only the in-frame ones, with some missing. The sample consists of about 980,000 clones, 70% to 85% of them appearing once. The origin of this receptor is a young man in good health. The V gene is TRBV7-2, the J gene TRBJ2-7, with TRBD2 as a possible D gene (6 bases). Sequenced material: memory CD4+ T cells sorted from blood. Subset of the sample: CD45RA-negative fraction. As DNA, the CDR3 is TGTGCCAGCAGCGTTGGACCGGGAGTGGTCGAGCAGTACTTC. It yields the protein CASSVGPGVVEQYF.